A single sample is the source of the 8 T cell receptor beta chains below, sequenced in a study of blood T cell repertoires in COVID-19. TCRdb keeps only in-frame clones here, not all; method: immunoSEQ multiplex PCR. The sample has about 120,000 clones; approximately 84% are singletons. What was sequenced was peripheral blood. The receptors shown here come from a man between 65 and 79 years old with active or convalescent COVID-19.

The rearrangement uses TRBV4-2 and TRBJ1-4; D is uncertain. Between the trimmed V and J ends, which lost 0 bases and 8 bases, there was a span of 10 bases. Germline assignment: CDR1 LGHNA and CDR2 YNFKEQ. The CDR3 contains 14 residues. CDR3 bases: TGTGCCAGCAGCCAAGAGTACTCCGAAGAAAAACTGTTTTTT. Protein: CASSQEYSEEKLFF.

Here the CDR3 DNA reads TGTGCCAGCAGTTATAGGACAGGGGAAAATCAGCCCCAGCATTTT. Translated, it gives CASSYRTGENQPQHF. The chain links TRBV6-5 to TRBJ1-5; 9 bases agree with TRBD1. Trimming at V came to 3 bases and at J to 4 bases, leaving 4 bases not matched to a gene. CDR3 size: 15 residues. Looked up from germline, CDR1 is MNHEY and CDR2 is SVGAGI.

This rearrangement joins TRBV30 to TRBJ1-1, with 7 bases identical to TRBD1. The CDR3 runs to 11 residues. J was trimmed by 10 bases and V by 7 bases; bases with no gene match: 9. CDR1 and CDR2 from the germline V gene are GTSNPN and SVGIG (reference sequence). Here the CDR3 DNA reads TGTGCCTACCTAAGGGGGCCTGGAGCTTTCTTT. Translating it yields CAYLRGPGAFF.

The J gene is TRBJ2-5, the V gene TRBV7-2; D gene uncertain. The germline V gene has CDR1 SGHTA and CDR2 FQGNSA. V gave up 1 base and J gave up 3 bases, with 6 bases separating them. This CDR3 region has 13 residues. As DNA, the CDR3 is TGTGCCAGCAGCTTAGTCGTCGAAGAGACCCAGTACTTC. Translated: CASSLVVEETQYF.

This chain connects TRBV7-2 to TRBJ1-3; no clear D gene. Per germline, CDR1 SGHTA and CDR2 FQGNSA. The CDR3 spans 14 residues. V lost 0 bases, J lost 8 bases, and 11 bases lay in between. Here the CDR3 reads CASSLALGRDTIYF. The CDR3 nucleotides are TGTGCCAGCAGCTTAGCGCTAGGGAGAGACACCATATATTTT.

The chain carries TRBV4-2 and TRBJ2-1, with 11 bases matching TRBD2. CDR1 LGHNA and CDR2 YNFKEQ come from the germline V gene. The CDR3 sequence is 16 residues long. J gave up 5 bases and V 4 bases, and 7 bases lay outside the gene matches. CDR3 nucleotide sequence: TGTGCCAGCAGCCTGGGGACTAGCGGAGAAAACAATGAGCAGTTCTTC. It is translated as CASSLGTSGENNEQFF.

This chain connects TRBV7-9 to TRBJ1-2; possibly TRBD1 for D (5 bases). This CDR3 has 13 residues. V was clipped by 5 bases and J by 2 bases, with 9 bases between them. CDR1 SEHNR and CDR2 FQNEAQ come from the germline V gene (reference sequence). Here the CDR3 reads CASSADSNYGYTF. The CDR3 nucleotides are TGTGCCAGCAGCGCCGACAGCAACTATGGCTACACCTTC.

This clone was picked up a small number of times. In DNA form, the CDR3 reads TGTGCCACCTACTCTGGAAACACCATATATTTT. Translating gives CATYSGNTIYF. The V and J genes are TRBV28 and TRBJ1-3; D is uncertain. The germline V gene encodes CDR1 MDHEN and CDR2 SYDVKM. The ends were cut back, 10 bases at V and 0 bases at J, with 4 bases in the middle. There are 11 residues in the CDR3.